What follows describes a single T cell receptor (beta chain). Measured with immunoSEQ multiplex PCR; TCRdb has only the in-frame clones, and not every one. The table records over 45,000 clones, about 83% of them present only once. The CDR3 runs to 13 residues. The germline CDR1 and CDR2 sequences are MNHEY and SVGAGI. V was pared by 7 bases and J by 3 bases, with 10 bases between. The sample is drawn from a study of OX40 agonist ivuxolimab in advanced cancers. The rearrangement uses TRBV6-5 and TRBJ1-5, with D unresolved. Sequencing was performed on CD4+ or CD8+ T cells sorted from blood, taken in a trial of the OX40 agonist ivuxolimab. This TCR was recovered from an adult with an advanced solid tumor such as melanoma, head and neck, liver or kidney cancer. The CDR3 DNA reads TGTGCCAGCACCCCGGATCTCAATCAGCCCCAGCATTTT. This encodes CASTPDLNQPQHF.